The 26 T cell receptor beta chains below all came from one sample that was sequenced in a study of blood T cell repertoires in COVID-19. Produced via immunoSEQ multiplex PCR; TCRdb's table is partial and in-frame only. The sample lists about 200,000 clones, about 77% seen once, with 2.8% in the top ten. The sequenced material came from peripheral blood. These receptors were obtained from a woman older than 75 with active or convalescent COVID-19.

The chain has TRBV5-1 and TRBJ1-1; the match to TRBD1 covers 7 bases. V dropped 2 bases and J dropped 0; count of bases not matched to a gene: 7. Germline V gene sequence: CDR1 SGHRS, CDR2 YFSETQ. This CDR3 contains 16 residues. The CDR3 DNA is TGCGCCAGCAGCTTTGCGACAGGGACCATGAACACTGAAGCTTTCTTT. Encoded protein: CASSFATGTMNTEAFF.

By its share, this clone is medium-sized. The chain joins TRBV12-3 or TRBV12-4 to TRBJ2-3; no reliable D call. The V and J ends lost 6 bases and 2 bases respectively, with 3 bases between them. The CDR3 totals 11 residues. CDR3 nucleotides: TGTGCCAGCAGCCTCACAGATACGCAGTATTTT. Its protein product is CASSLTDTQYF.

J is TRBJ1-2 and V is TRBV28, with a tentative D call TRBD1 (5 bases). CDR3 length: 14 residues. Germline V CDR1 and CDR2: MDHEN, SYDVKM. V shed 5 bases and J shed 5 bases, with 15 bases lying between them. DNA of the CDR3: TGTGCCAGCAGTCTAACCCGGGGACTTTATGGCTACACCTTC. It yields the protein CASSLTRGLYGYTF.

Only one count was recorded for this clone. The rearrangement joins TRBV9 to TRBJ2-3; 12 nucleotides align to TRBD2. Germline loops: CDR1 SGDLS, CDR2 YYNGEE. The CDR3 runs to 17 residues. With V trimmed by 0 bases and J by 4 bases, 6 bases remained unmatched. For the CDR3, the DNA is TGTGCCAGCAGCGTAGGGCGGGCTAGCGGGGGGGCAGATACGCAGTATTTT. Protein: CASSVGRASGGADTQYF.

This clone was seen a single time. The chain links TRBV16 to TRBJ1-5, with TRBD1 matching over 8 bases. Germline lookup yields CDR1 KGHSY and CDR2 FQNENV. CDR3 size: 16 residues. V trimming: 1 base; J trimming: 5 bases; junction bases outside the gene matches: 7. This chain's CDR3 is CASSQYSGQGDQPQHF. CDR3 bases: TGTGCCAGCAGCCAATATAGCGGACAGGGAGATCAGCCCCAGCATTTT.

The rearrangement uses TRBV28 and TRBJ1-2; D gene uncertain. The V end was cut by 3 bases, the J end by 3 bases, with 8 bases between. This CDR3 has 13 residues. Germline-derived CDR1 and CDR2 are MDHEN and SYDVKM. CDR3 DNA sequence: TGTGCCAGCAGTTTGCTGGAGTACTATGGCTACACCTTC. This sequence encodes CASSLLEYYGYTF.

The V call is TRBV6-5, the J call TRBJ1-1; D is possibly TRBD1 (6 bases). There are 13 residues in the CDR3. Trimming cost V 0 bases and J 11 bases, with 13 bases left between them. Germline CDR1 and CDR2: MNHEY and SVGAGI. The CDR3 region is CASSYSRRQAAFF. The CDR3, as DNA: TGTGCCAGCAGTTACTCGAGAAGACAGGCCGCTTTCTTT.

The CDR3 nucleotides are TGTGCCAGCAGCCCACTGGGGGGGCGGCGCACCGGGGAGCTGTTTTTT. It yields the protein CASSPLGGRRTGELFF. V and J are TRBV14 and TRBJ2-2; possibly TRBD2 for D (7 bases). Germline V gene lookup returns CDR1 SGHDN and CDR2 FVKESK. With 4 bases removed from V and 4 bases from J, the gap between germline ends came to 16 bases. The CDR3 runs to 16 residues.

The chain employs TRBV5-5 and TRBJ1-5, with D possibly matching TRBD1 (6 bases). Trimming removed 3 bases at V and 5 bases at J, with 15 bases between. Germline V lookup: CDR1 SGHKS, CDR2 YYEKEE (reference sequence). CDR3 size: 15 residues. This CDR3 reads CASSWGGGGDQPQHF. In nucleotides, the CDR3 is TGTGCCAGCAGCTGGGGTGGCGGGGGCGATCAGCCCCAGCATTTT.

The V gene is TRBV4-1, the J gene TRBJ2-5, with TRBD1 matching over 7 bases. J was trimmed by 4 bases and V by 4 bases; bases with no gene match: 15. Germline V CDR1 and CDR2: MGHRA, YSYEKL. The CDR3 consists of 17 residues. CDR3: CASSRRGQRGRGETQYF. CDR3 coding DNA: TGCGCCAGCAGCCGACGCGGACAGAGGGGGCGCGGAGAGACCCAGTACTTC.

This clone turned up a few times. V usage is TRBV7-9 and J usage is TRBJ1-2; D not resolved. This CDR3 has 11 amino acids. Deletions cut 1 base from V and 7 bases from J, with 4 bases between. Germline assignment: CDR1 SEHNR and CDR2 FQNEAQ (reference sequence). CDR3: CASSLDSGYTF. CDR3 in DNA: TGTGCCAGCAGCTTAGATAGTGGCTACACCTTC.

V is TRBV11-2 and J is TRBJ2-7, with 7 bases matching TRBD1. The CDR3 is made up of 13 amino acids. In germline, CDR1 is SGHAT, CDR2 FQNNGV. Losses at the gene ends were 4 bases for V and 9 bases for J; bases not matched to a gene: 9. The CDR3 region is CASSSLGQVGQYF. As DNA, the CDR3 is TGTGCCAGCAGCTCCCTAGGACAGGTCGGGCAGTACTTC.

V is TRBV28 and J is TRBJ1-2; 8 nucleotides match TRBD1. Germline CDR1 is MDHEN and CDR2 is SYDVKM. V dropped 10 bases and J dropped 1; count of bases not matched to a gene: 5. The CDR3 has 13 residues. The chain's CDR3 is CATGQGNNYGYTF. CDR3 in DNA: TGTGCCACAGGACAGGGAAATAACTATGGCTACACCTTC.

This clone was counted once. Different DNA sequences within this sample yield the same CDR3. The V call is TRBV18, the J call TRBJ1-2; TRBD1 matches 9 bases. The CDR3 covers 14 residues. Germline V gene lookup returns CDR1 KGHSH and CDR2 LQKENI. V lost 6 bases, J lost 2 bases, and 4 bases stayed unmatched. The chain's CDR3 is CASSPGQGNYGYTF. The DNA of the CDR3 is TGTGCCAGCTCCCCGGGACAGGGAAACTATGGCTACACCTTC.

J is TRBJ2-3 and V is TRBV2; D is ambiguous. The CDR3 extends over 14 amino acids. V was pared by 6 bases and J by 2 bases, with 12 bases between. Germline assignment: CDR1 SNHLY and CDR2 FYNNEI. In DNA, the CDR3 is TGTGCCAGCAGCGTCCTGGCGGACACAGATACGCAGTATTTT. Protein product: CASSVLADTDTQYF.

This clone was found a few times. The V call is TRBV5-1, the J call TRBJ1-4; D perhaps matches TRBD1 (6 bases). The CDR3 runs 14 residues. V shed 4 bases and J shed 8 bases, with 15 bases lying between them. Germline V gene sequence: CDR1 SGHRS, CDR2 YFSETQ. Written as DNA, the CDR3 is TGCGCCAGCAGCCTAGGGGGATCCTTCGAAAAACTGTTTTTT. Protein product: CASSLGGSFEKLFF.

The DNA for the CDR3 is TGTGCCAGCAGCCAGGGGCCGGGAGGCTATGGCTACACCTTC. Amino acid sequence: CASSQGPGGYGYTF. The chain couples TRBV14 to TRBJ1-2; the D gene is possibly TRBD1 (5 bases). Trimming left V 3 bases short and J 4 bases short, with 12 bases between. The CDR3 contains 14 residues. Germline V CDR1 and CDR2: SGHDN, FVKESK.

This chain uses TRBV24-1 with TRBJ2-5, with 7 bases matching TRBD1. Germline-derived CDR1 and CDR2 are KGHDR and SFDVKD. The junction had 10 bases not matched to a gene; V was cut back by 9 bases and J by 1 base. The CDR3 totals 15 residues. The CDR3 nucleotides read TGTGCCACCGAGAAGGGGGCCCGAGGCCAAGAGACCCAGTACTTC. Translating gives CATEKGARGQETQYF.

The V call is TRBV19, the J call TRBJ2-7; D possibly corresponds to TRBD1 (6 bases). The V gene lost 6 bases and the J gene lost 0 bases, with 12 bases spanning the gap. CDR1 and CDR2 (germline): LNHDA, SQIVND (reference sequence). This CDR3 is built from 14 residues. The CDR3 coding sequence is TGTGCCAGTAGCCGGGACATAAACTCCTACGAGCAGTACTTC. Translating it yields CASSRDINSYEQYF.

This clone has more than one count but fewer than ten. DNA of the CDR3: TGCGCCAGCAGCCAAGTAGCCGCAGGGAGGACTGAAGCTTTCTTT. Its translation is CASSQVAAGRTEAFF. V usage is TRBV4-1 and J usage is TRBJ1-1; a weak D match, TRBD1 (5 bases). The CDR3 extends over 15 amino acids. Trimming cost V 1 base and J 5 bases, with 14 bases left between them. Germline loops: CDR1 MGHRA, CDR2 YSYEKL.

V is TRBV3-1 (or the pseudogene TRBV3-2) and J is TRBJ2-7; weak D call: TRBD1 (5 bases). Trimming took off 2 bases at V and 6 bases at J, with 17 bases between the two ends. This CDR3 is built from 15 residues. Germline loops: CDR1 LGHDT, CDR2 YNNKEL (reference sequence). The CDR3 is CASSQIRREISEQYF. CDR3 bases: TGTGCCAGCAGCCAAATACGCAGGGAAATCTCCGAGCAGTACTTC.

This clone appeared a few times. J is TRBJ2-7 and V is TRBV28; possible D gene TRBD1, 5 bases. CDR1 is MDHEN and CDR2 is SYDVKM in the germline V gene. The CDR3 runs 16 residues. V lost 4 bases, J lost 5 bases, and 21 bases lay in between. The CDR3 DNA sequence: TGTGCCAGCAGTTCCCCTAAGACAGACCTCCCCCACGAGCAGTACTTC. It encodes CASSSPKTDLPHEQYF. The full variable domain, with the rest looked up from reference TRBV28 and TRBJ2-7, is DVKVTQSSRYLVKRTGEKVFLECVQDMDHENMFWYRQDPGLGLRLIYFSYDVKMKEKGDIPEGYSVSREKKERFSLILESASTNQTSMYLCASSSPKTDLPHEQYFGPGTRLTVT.

The chain is built from TRBV15 and TRBJ2-1; 9 nucleotides line up with TRBD2. The trim removed 1 base at V and 2 bases at J, leaving 6 bases unmatched. CDR3 size: 17 residues. Germline V gene data show CDR1 as LNHNV and CDR2 as YYDKDF (reference sequence). CDR3 residues: CATSRVRGGETYNEQFF. The CDR3 DNA is TGTGCCACCAGCAGAGTGCGGGGGGGTGAAACCTACAATGAGCAGTTCTTC.

V gene TRBV3-1 (or the pseudogene TRBV3-2) combines with J gene TRBJ2-5; tentative D call: TRBD2 (6 bases). The CDR3 totals 13 residues. Germline V gene lookup returns CDR1 LGHDT and CDR2 YNNKEL (reference sequence). Trimming pared 2 bases from V and 11 bases from J, leaving 15 bases between. The CDR3 sequence: CASSQSSAEYQYF. The DNA of the CDR3 is TGTGCCAGCAGCCAATCTAGCGCCGAGTATCAGTACTTC.

This sequence joins TRBV9 and TRBJ1-2; tentative D call: TRBD1 (5 bases). This CDR3 has 13 amino acids. V lost 1 base and J 5 bases, leaving 9 bases between the germline ends. The V gene's germline CDR1 is SGDLS and CDR2 YYNGEE. The CDR3 loop reads CASSVTGAYGYTF. Here the CDR3 DNA reads TGTGCCAGCAGCGTAACTGGGGCGTATGGCTACACCTTC.

This clone has only a few counts. The chain carries TRBV19 and TRBJ2-1; D might be TRBD1 (6 bases). Trimming shortened V by 2 bases and J by 0 bases, and 8 bases separated the two germline ends. The CDR3 spans 15 residues. Germline V CDR1 and CDR2: LNHDA, SQIVND (reference sequence). The CDR3 region has the DNA TGTGCCAGTAGTATACGAGGGGGCTCCTACAATGAGCAGTTCTTC. It is translated as CASSIRGGSYNEQFF.